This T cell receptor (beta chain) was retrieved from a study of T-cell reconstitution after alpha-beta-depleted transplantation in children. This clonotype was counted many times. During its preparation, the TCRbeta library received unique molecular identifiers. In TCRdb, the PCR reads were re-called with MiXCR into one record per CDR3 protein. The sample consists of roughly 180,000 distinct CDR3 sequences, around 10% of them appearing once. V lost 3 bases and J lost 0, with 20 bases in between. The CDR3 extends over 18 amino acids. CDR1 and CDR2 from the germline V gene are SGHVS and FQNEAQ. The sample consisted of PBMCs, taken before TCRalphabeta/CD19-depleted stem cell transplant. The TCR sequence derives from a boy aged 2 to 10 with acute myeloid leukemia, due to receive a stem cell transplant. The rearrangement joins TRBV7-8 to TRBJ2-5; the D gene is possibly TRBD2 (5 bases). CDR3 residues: CASSFGLALKLYQETQYF. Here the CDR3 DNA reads TGTGCCAGCAGCTTCGGGCTAGCCCTAAAGTTGTACCAAGAGACCCAGTACTTC.